One sample yielded the 21 T cell receptor beta chains listed below, sequenced in a study of blood T cell repertoires in COVID-19. Assay used: immunoSEQ multiplex PCR; TCRdb lists only in-frame clones, some missing. This table has around 180,000 clones, roughly 77% appearing once. The sequencing sample was made of peripheral blood. The origin of the receptors is an elderly woman with COVID-19, enrolled during active disease.

V gene TRBV15 combines with J gene TRBJ2-1; 7 nucleotides agree with TRBD2. CDR1 is LNHNV, CDR2 YYDKDF, per germline (reference sequence). V lost 0 bases and J lost 0; bases outside the gene matches: 17. This CDR3 spans 21 amino acids. CDR3 nucleotides: TGTGCCACCAGCAGAGATGCGGGCGGGAGAGTTCTACCAAGCTCCTACAATGAGCAGTTCTTC. Residues: CATSRDAGGRVLPSSYNEQFF.

The table lists this clone with a count of one. The chain employs TRBV5-1 and TRBJ2-6; TRBD2 is a possible D gene (6 bases). With 0 bases removed from V and 0 bases from J, the gap between germline ends came to 19 bases. The CDR3 is 20 residues long. Per the germline V gene, CDR1 is SGHRS and CDR2 is YFSETQ. For the CDR3, the DNA is TGCGCCAGCAGCTTGGCGGGACTTCACCTCCCGTTCTCTGGGGCCAACGTCCTGACTTTC. Translating it yields CASSLAGLHLPFSGANVLTF.

The V gene is TRBV3-1 (or the pseudogene TRBV3-2), the J gene TRBJ2-2; D is possibly TRBD1 (5 bases). The CDR3 has 17 amino acids. Germline CDR1 is LGHDT and CDR2 is YNNKEL (reference sequence). Trimming left V 0 bases short and J 2 bases short, with 13 bases between. The CDR3 loop reads CASSQDRLGVNTGELFF. The CDR3 DNA reads TGTGCCAGCAGCCAAGATCGGTTAGGGGTTAACACCGGGGAGCTGTTTTTT.

The chain employs TRBV5-4 and TRBJ1-4; D possibly corresponds to TRBD1 (6 bases). In germline, CDR1 is SGHNT, CDR2 YYREEE (reference sequence). The CDR3 is made up of 13 amino acids. Trimming left V 2 bases short and J 4 bases short, with 6 bases between. The CDR3 DNA is TGTGCCAGCAGCTTACAGGGTAATGAAAAACTGTTTTTT. Translated, it gives CASSLQGNEKLFF.

This sequence joins TRBV15 and TRBJ2-7; weak D call: TRBD1 (6 bases). The CDR3 spans 15 residues. From germline, CDR1 is LNHNV and CDR2 YYDKDF (reference sequence). Trimming stripped 2 bases from V and 2 bases from J, with 13 bases between. The CDR3 nucleotides read TGTGCCACCAGCAGATATAGGGACATCACCTACGAGCAGTACTTC. It is translated as CATSRYRDITYEQYF.

The V and J genes are TRBV5-1 and TRBJ2-7, with a tentative D call TRBD1 (6 bases). Germline V gene sequence: CDR1 SGHRS, CDR2 YFSETQ. Trimming removed 4 bases at V and 7 bases at J, with 15 bases between. The CDR3 is 13 amino acids. Written as DNA, the CDR3 is TGCGCCAGCAGCGGGAACCCCACAGGGGAGCAGTACTTC. Translating it yields CASSGNPTGEQYF. Looking up the rest from reference TRBV5-1 and TRBJ2-7 gives the full variable domain: KAGVTQTPRYLIKTRGQQVTLSCSPISGHRSVSWYQQTPGQGLQFLFEYFSETQRNKGNFPGRFSGRQFSNSRSEMNVSTLELGDSALYLCASSGNPTGEQYFGPGTRLTVT.

The CDR3 here is CAINSRGQGYGYTF. The CDR3 coding sequence is TGTGCCATCAATTCCAGGGGGCAGGGCTATGGCTACACCTTC. This chain connects TRBV10-3 to TRBJ1-2; TRBD1 matches at 8 bases. Germline trimming cut 7 bases from V and 4 bases from J; bases unmatched to any gene: 8. This CDR3 has 14 amino acids. Germline-derived CDR1 and CDR2 are ENHRY and SYGVKD.

The chain employs TRBV15 and TRBJ1-4; D is undetermined. CDR3 length: 14 residues. Looked up from germline, CDR1 is LNHNV and CDR2 is YYDKDF (reference sequence). The V gene lost 0 bases and the J gene lost 4 bases, with 6 bases spanning the gap. This CDR3 reads CATSRDRDNEKLFF. DNA for the CDR3: TGTGCCACCAGCAGAGATCGCGATAATGAAAAACTGTTTTTT.

The chain carries TRBV6-5 and TRBJ2-1, with 10 bases fitting TRBD1. In germline, CDR1 is MNHEY, CDR2 SVGAGI. V lost 8 bases, J lost 7 bases, and 8 bases stayed unmatched. This CDR3 spans 14 amino acids. The CDR3 here is CASLGDRGINEQFF. CDR3 DNA sequence: TGTGCCAGCTTGGGGGACAGGGGAATAAATGAGCAGTTCTTC.

V is TRBV14 and J is TRBJ2-7, with 9 bases matching TRBD2. The V segment lost 4 bases and the J segment 3 bases; nucleotides outside the gene matches: 4. This CDR3 is built from 14 residues. CDR1 is SGHDN and CDR2 is FVKESK in the germline V gene. The DNA of the CDR3 is TGTGCCAGCAGCCGATATAGCGGGGGCTACGAGCAGTACTTC. Translation: CASSRYSGGYEQYF.

The chain combines TRBV6-4 with TRBJ1-4; 8 nucleotides match TRBD1. Germline V gene sequence: CDR1 MRHNA, CDR2 SNTAGT. This CDR3 region has 18 residues. Germline trimming cut 6 bases from V and 4 bases from J; bases unmatched to any gene: 16. Here the CDR3 reads CASSRTSAGQVHNEKLFF. CDR3 nucleotides: TGTGCCAGCAGCCGTACTAGCGCGGGACAGGTCCATAATGAAAAACTGTTTTTT.

The CDR3 sequence is CASSYSPDRDTEAFF. The CDR3 DNA reads TGTGCCAGCAGCTACTCCCCAGACAGGGACACTGAAGCTTTCTTT. This rearrangement joins TRBV7-8 to TRBJ1-1; 7 nucleotides line up with TRBD1. The germline gives CDR1 SGHVS, CDR2 FQNEAQ. With 4 bases clipped from V and 3 bases from J, the junction kept 8 bases outside the gene matches. The CDR3 length is 15 residues.

The chain has TRBV7-9 and TRBJ2-2, with D perhaps matching TRBD2 (5 bases). The CDR3 runs to 14 residues. V lost 4 bases and J lost 2, with 8 bases in between. CDR1 SEHNR and CDR2 FQNEAQ come from the germline V gene (reference sequence). The CDR3 DNA reads TGTGCCAGCAGCTCCCGGACTAACACCGGGGAGCTGTTTTTT. The encoded protein is CASSSRTNTGELFF.

The V gene is TRBV3-1 (or the pseudogene TRBV3-2), the J gene TRBJ2-5, with 8 bases matching TRBD1. V gave up 4 bases and J gave up 5 bases; unmatched junction bases: 3. The CDR3 extends over 13 amino acids. Germline-derived CDR1 and CDR2 are LGHDT and YNNKEL (reference sequence). The CDR3 DNA reads TGTGCCAGCAGCCGTGACAGGGGTGAGACCCAGTACTTC. It is translated as CASSRDRGETQYF.

The chain links TRBV23-1 to TRBJ1-4; D call uncertain. TRBV23-1 is sorted into the ORF group, with uncertain function. The CDR3 extends over 15 amino acids. The ends were cut back, 2 bases at V and 0 bases at J, with 7 bases in the middle. CDR3 sequence reads: CASSQVTATNEKLFF. DNA of the CDR3: TGCGCCAGCAGTCAAGTTACAGCAACTAATGAAAAACTGTTTTTT.

This clone was found a few times. The chain links TRBV19 to TRBJ1-2; 7 bases are a match to TRBD1. V was pared by 6 bases and J by 1 base, with 8 bases of the junction left unmatched. The CDR3 covers 15 residues. Germline V CDR1 and CDR2: LNHDA, SQIVND (reference sequence). CDR3 region: CASSPHGQVNYGYTF. CDR3 in DNA: TGTGCCAGTAGCCCTCACGGACAGGTTAACTATGGCTACACCTTC.

This chain links TRBV4-1 with TRBJ1-1; 7 bases fit TRBD1. The ends lost 6 bases at V and 1 base at J; junction bases unmatched: 5. This CDR3 contains 14 residues. Germline V gene data show CDR1 as MGHRA and CDR2 as YSYEKL. The CDR3 region is CASSLDRENTEAFF. The CDR3 DNA sequence: TGCGCCAGCAGTCTCGACAGGGAGAACACTGAAGCTTTCTTT.

The chain carries TRBV4-2 and TRBJ2-5; D gene uncertain. This CDR3 comprises 16 residues. Germline lookup yields CDR1 LGHNA and CDR2 YNFKEQ. The V end was cut by 2 bases, the J end by 1 base, with 14 bases between. CDR3 region: CASSQHQTDIQETQYF. CDR3 nucleotides: TGTGCCAGCAGCCAACATCAAACCGACATCCAAGAGACCCAGTACTTC.

This clone came up once. The chain carries TRBV19 and TRBJ1-5, with 10 bases matching TRBD1. CDR3 size: 18 residues. The V gene end was trimmed by 4 bases and the J gene end by 0 bases; junction bases not matched to a gene: 9. From germline, CDR1 is LNHDA and CDR2 SQIVND (reference sequence). CDR3 protein: CASSKTGTGADSNQPQHF. For the CDR3, the DNA is TGTGCCAGTAGTAAAACCGGGACAGGGGCCGATAGCAATCAGCCCCAGCATTTT.

This clone has just a few counts. V gene TRBV28 combines with J gene TRBJ1-5, with a weak D call TRBD1 (6 bases). Trimming took 2 bases from V and 5 from J, leaving 13 bases between them. CDR3 length: 15 amino acids. Per the germline V gene, CDR1 is MDHEN and CDR2 is SYDVKM. CDR3 amino acids: CASSLGGATYQPQHF. The CDR3 coding sequence is TGTGCCAGCAGTTTAGGGGGCGCGACGTATCAGCCCCAGCATTTT.

The V call is TRBV7-9, the J call TRBJ2-5; 7 nucleotides line up with TRBD1. The length of the CDR3 is 16 residues. With 1 base clipped from V and 2 bases from J, the junction kept 7 bases outside the gene matches. Looked up from germline, CDR1 is SEHNR and CDR2 is FQNEAQ (reference sequence). The CDR3 protein is CASSLGTQGWQETQYF. DNA for the CDR3: TGTGCCAGCAGCTTAGGAACACAGGGGTGGCAAGAGACCCAGTACTTC.